This T cell receptor (beta chain) comes out of a study of OX40 agonist ivuxolimab in advanced cancers. On the study more broadly: Each patient was given ivuxolimab into a vein every 2 weeks, at 0.01 to 10 mg/kg. Study conclusions and caveats: Partial responders at 0.1-3.0 mg/kg showed near-lowest clonal expansion.

Remarks on this clone: As yet, its antigen is unknown.

TCRdb's table, derived via immunoSEQ multiplex PCR, lists solely in-frame clones and lacks some. The repertoire has 45,000 to 60,000 clones, approximately 83% of them found once; the top ten carry more than 1.4%. Here the sequenced sample was CD4+ or CD8+ T cells sorted from blood, taken in a trial of the OX40 agonist ivuxolimab. This TCR was recovered from an adult with an advanced solid tumor such as melanoma, head and neck, liver or kidney cancer.

The CDR3 reads CASSYSNYGYTF. CDR3 coding DNA: TGTGCCAGCAGTTACAGTAACTATGGCTACACCTTC. The gene calls are TRBV6-5 and TRBJ1-2, with no clear D. V lost 2 bases and J 1 base, leaving 2 bases between the germline ends. CDR3 length equals 12 residues. Germline CDR1 MNHEY, CDR2 SVGAGI.